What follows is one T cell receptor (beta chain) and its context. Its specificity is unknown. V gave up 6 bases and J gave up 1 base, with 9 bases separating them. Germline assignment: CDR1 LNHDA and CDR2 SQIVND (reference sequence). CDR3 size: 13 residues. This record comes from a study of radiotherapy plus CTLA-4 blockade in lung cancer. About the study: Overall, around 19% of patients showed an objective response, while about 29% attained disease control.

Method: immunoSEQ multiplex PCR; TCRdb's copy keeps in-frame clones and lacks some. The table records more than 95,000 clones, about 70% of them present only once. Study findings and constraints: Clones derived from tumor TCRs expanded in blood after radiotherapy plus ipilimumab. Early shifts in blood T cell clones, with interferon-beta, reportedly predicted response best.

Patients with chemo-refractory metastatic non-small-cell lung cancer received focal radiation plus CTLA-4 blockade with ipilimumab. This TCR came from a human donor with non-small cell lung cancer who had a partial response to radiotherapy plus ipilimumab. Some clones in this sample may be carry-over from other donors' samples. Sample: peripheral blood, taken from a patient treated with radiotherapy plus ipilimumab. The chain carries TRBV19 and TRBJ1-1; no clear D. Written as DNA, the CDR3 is TGTGCCAGTAGCGAGCAGGCGAACACTGAAGCTTTCTTT. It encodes CASSEQANTEAFF. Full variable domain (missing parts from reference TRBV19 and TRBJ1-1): DGGITQSPKYLFRKEGQNVTLSCEQNLNHDAMYWYRQDPGQGLRLIYYSQIVNDFQKGDIAEGYSVSREKKESFPLTVTSAQKNPTAFYLCASSEQANTEAFFGQGTRLTVV.